The source of this T cell receptor (beta chain) is a study of T-cell reconstitution after alpha-beta-depleted transplantation in children. The J segment lost 8 bases and the V segment lost 2 bases, leaving 12 bases of the junction unmatched. Germline V gene sequence: CDR1 SEHNR, CDR2 FQNEAQ (reference sequence). The CDR3 loop spans 17 amino acids. Molecular barcoding with unique molecular identifiers was used for the TCRbeta library. TCRdb recomputed calls from the PCR reads with MiXCR, one row per CDR3 protein. This sample has 230,000 or so distinct CDR3 sequences, with 9.7% found just once. Ten or more counts support this clonotype.

Sequencing used PBMCs from the stem cell graft donor, obtained from the stem cell graft. This chain connects TRBV7-9 to TRBJ1-6, with 7 nucleotides matching TRBD1. The TCR sequence derives from a human donor who donated a stem cell graft to a child with SCID. The CDR3 region is CASSLPDGGTDDSPLHF. CDR3 coding DNA: TGTGCCAGCAGCTTACCTGATGGTGGGACAGATGATTCACCCCTCCACTTT.